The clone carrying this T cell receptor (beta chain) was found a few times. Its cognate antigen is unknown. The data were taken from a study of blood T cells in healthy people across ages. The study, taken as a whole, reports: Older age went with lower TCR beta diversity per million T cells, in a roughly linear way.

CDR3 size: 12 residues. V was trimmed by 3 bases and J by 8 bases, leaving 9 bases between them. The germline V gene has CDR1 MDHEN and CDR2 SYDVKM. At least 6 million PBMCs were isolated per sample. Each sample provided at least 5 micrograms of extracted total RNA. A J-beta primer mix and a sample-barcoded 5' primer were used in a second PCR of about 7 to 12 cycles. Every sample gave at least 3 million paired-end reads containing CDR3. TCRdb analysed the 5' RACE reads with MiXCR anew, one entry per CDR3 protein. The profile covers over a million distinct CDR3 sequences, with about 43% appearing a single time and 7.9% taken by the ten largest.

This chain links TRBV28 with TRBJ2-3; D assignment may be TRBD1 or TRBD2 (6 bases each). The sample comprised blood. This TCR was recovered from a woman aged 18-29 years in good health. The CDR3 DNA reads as TGTGCCAGCAGTTTGAAGGGGGGTACGCAGTATTTT. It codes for CASSLKGGTQYF.